The present entry profiles one TCR beta chain with its context. Its antigen is undetermined. As it was prepared, the TCRbeta library received unique molecular identifiers. Via MiXCR, TCRdb re-called the PCR reads, giving one row per CDR3 protein. The sample contains 100,000 or so distinct CDR3 sequences, about 25% of which appear only once. The CDR3 is 9 residues long. The V end lost 10 bases, the J end lost 10 bases, and 10 bases lay between the germline ends. The germline V gene has CDR1 MGHDK and CDR2 SYGVNS. These data are taken from a study of T-cell reconstitution after alpha-beta-depleted transplantation in children. The study's findings and limits: Counts and diversity of T cells one year after transplant came mostly from newly produced T cells.

This chain joins TRBV25-1 and TRBJ1-2; maybe TRBD1 (5 bases). The receptor comes from a boy aged 2 to 9 with acute lymphoblastic leukemia, due to receive a stem cell transplant. The material sequenced was PBMCs, taken before TCRalphabeta/CD19-depleted stem cell transplant. CDR3 bases: TGTGCCACCCGACAGATCTACACCTTC. Protein sequence: CATRQIYTF.